This TCR beta chain was identified during a study of PD-L1 blockade in urothelial cancer. Across the study: Median T cell yield from blood was fewer than 150,000.

Time point defined: peripheral blood 6 weeks after treatment start. Patient sample counts ranged from 1 to 8, pretreatment and on-treatment. The CDR3 is 14 amino acids. V lost 4 bases and J lost 0, with 8 bases in between. Germline CDR1 SGHNT, CDR2 YYREEE (reference sequence). In regard to this clone: Other DNA sequences of this sample code for an identical CDR3.

Data came from immunoSEQ multiplex PCR; TCRdb stores just in-frame clones and leaves some out. The sample holds about 120,000 clones, around 90% seen once. This material consisted of PBMCs, taken around atezolizumab (anti-PD-L1) treatment. The source is a man between 60 and 75 years old with urothelial cancer. This chain uses TRBV5-4 with TRBJ1-3; D may be TRBD1 (6 bases). The CDR3 DNA is TGTGCCAGCAGCCTACAGGGCTCTGGAAACACCATATATTTT. Translating gives CASSLQGSGNTIYF.